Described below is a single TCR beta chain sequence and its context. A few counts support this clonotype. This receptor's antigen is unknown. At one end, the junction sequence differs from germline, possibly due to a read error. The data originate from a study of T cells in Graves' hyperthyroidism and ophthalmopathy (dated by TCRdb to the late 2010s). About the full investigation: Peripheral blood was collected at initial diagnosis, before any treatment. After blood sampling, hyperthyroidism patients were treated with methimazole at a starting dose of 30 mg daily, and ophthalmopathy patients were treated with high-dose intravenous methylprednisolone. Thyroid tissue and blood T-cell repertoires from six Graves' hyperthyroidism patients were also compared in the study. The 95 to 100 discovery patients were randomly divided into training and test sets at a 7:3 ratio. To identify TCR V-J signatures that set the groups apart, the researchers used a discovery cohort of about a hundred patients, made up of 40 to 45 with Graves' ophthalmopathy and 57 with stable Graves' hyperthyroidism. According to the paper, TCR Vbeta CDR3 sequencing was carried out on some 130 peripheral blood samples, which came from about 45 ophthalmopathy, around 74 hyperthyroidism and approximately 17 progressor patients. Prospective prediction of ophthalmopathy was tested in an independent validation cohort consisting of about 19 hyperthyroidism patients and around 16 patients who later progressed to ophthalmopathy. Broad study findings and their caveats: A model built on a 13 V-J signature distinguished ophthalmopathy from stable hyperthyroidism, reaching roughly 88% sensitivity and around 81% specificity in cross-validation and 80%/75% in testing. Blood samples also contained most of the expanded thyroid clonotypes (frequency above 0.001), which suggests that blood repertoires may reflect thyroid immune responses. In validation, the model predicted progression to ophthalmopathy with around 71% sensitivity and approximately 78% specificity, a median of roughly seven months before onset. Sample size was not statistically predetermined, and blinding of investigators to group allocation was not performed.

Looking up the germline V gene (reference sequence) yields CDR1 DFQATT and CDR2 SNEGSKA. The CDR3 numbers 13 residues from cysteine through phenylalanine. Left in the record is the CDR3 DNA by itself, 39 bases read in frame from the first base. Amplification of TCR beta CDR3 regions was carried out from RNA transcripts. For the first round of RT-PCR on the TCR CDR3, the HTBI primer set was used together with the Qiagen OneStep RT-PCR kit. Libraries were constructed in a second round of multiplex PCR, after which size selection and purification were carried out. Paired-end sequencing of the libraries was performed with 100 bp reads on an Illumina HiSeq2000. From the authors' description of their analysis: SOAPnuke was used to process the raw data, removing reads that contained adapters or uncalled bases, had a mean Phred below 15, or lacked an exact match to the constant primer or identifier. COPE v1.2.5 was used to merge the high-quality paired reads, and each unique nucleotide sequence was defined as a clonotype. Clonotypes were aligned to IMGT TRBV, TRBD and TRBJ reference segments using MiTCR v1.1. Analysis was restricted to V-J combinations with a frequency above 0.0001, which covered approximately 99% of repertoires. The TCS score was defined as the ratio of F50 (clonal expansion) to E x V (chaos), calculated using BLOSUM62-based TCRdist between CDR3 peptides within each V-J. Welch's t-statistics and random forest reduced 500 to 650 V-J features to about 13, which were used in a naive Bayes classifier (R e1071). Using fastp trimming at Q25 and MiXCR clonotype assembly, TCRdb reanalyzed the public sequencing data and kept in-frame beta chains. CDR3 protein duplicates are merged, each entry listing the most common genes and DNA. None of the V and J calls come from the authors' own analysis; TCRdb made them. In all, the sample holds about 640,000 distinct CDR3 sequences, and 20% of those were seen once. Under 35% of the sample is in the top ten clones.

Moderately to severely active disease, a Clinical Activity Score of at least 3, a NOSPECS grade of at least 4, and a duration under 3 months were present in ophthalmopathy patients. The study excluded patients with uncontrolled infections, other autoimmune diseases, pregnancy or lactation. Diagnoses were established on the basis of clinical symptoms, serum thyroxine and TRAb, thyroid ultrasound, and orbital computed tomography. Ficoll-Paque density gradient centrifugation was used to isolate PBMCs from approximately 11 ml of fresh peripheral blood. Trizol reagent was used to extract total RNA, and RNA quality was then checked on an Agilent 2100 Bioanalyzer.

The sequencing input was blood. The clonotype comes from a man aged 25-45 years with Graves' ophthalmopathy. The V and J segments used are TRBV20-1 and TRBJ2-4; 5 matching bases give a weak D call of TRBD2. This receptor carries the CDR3 CSARAATKNIQYF. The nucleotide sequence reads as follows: TGCAGTGCCAGAGCGGCGACCAAAAACATTCAGTACTTC.